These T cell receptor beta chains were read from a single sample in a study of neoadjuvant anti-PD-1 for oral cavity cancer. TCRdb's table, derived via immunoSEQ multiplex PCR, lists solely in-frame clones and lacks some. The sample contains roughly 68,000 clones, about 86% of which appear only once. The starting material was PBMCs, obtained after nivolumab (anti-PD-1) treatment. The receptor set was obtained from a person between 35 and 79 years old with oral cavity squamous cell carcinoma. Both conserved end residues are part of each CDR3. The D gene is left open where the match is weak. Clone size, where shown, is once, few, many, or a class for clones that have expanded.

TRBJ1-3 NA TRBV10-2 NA TGCGCCAGCAGTGAGTCCCGTTGGAACACCATATATTTT CASSESRWNTIYF
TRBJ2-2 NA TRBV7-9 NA TGTGCCAGCAGCTTAAACCCGGGAGCTACCGGGGAGCTGTTTTTT CASSLNPGATGELFF
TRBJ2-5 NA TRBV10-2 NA TGCGCCAGCGGGGTAGGGGGGGAGACCCAGTACTTC CASGVGGETQYF
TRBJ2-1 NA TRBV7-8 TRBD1 TGTGCCAGCAGCACCTACAGGGGAAGATCAAACAATGAGCAGTTCTTC CASSTYRGRSNNEQFF
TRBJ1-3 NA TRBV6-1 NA TGTGCCAGCAGTTTGGGAGGCTACTCTGGAAACACCATATATTTT CASSLGGYSGNTIYF
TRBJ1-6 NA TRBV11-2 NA TGTGCCAGCAGCTCACCGGACAGAACCGGGGTACCCCTCCACTTT CASSSPDRTGVPLHF
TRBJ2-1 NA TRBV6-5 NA TGTGCCAGCAGTCTCGACGGAATCCTAGGGAATGAGCAGTTCTTC CASSLDGILGNEQFF
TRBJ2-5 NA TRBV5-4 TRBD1 TGTGCCAGCAGCTTTTACAGGACAGGGAGGGAGACCCAGTACTTC CASSFYRTGRETQYF
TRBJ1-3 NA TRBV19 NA TGTGCCAGTTCCCCGGGACACTCTGGAAACACCATATATTTT CASSPGHSGNTIYF
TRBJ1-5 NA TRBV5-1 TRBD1 TGCGCCAGCAGTCTGACCGGACAGGGCAATCAGCCCCAGCATTTT CASSLTGQGNQPQHF
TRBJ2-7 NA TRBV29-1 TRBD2 TGCAGCGTTGGGTCGGGAGGGCCCTCCCGGTCCTACGAGCAGTACTTC CSVGSGGPSRSYEQYF
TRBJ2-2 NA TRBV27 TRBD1 TGTGCCAGCAGTTCAACTTGGACAGGGGCCGAGAACACCGGGGAGCTGTTTTTT CASSSTWTGAENTGELFF
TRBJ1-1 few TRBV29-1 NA TGCAGCGTTCTGGGCCAAGAGCGGGGGATGAACACTGAAGCTTTCTTT CSVLGQERGMNTEAFF
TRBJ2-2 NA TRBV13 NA TGTGCCAGCAAGCGTAATGGGAGAGGGCACACCGGGGAGCTGTTTTTT CASKRNGRGHTGELFF
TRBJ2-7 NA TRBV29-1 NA TGCAGCGTTGAGGACAGTAACTCCTACGAGCAGTACTTC CSVEDSNSYEQYF
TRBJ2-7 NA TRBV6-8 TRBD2 TGTGCCAGCAGTATCCACCTCCGGGACCGGACTTCTGGGACTAGCGGGAGGGGGGAGCAGTACTTC CASSIHLRDRTSGTSGRGEQYF
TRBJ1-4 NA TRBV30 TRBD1 TGTGCCTGGAGTCACCGACAGGGGAAGGGGGCTAATGAAAAACTGTTTTTT CAWSHRQGKGANEKLFF
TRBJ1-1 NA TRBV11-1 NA TGTGCCAGCAGCTACCAGCACGGGAGTCCGACTGAAGCTTTCTTT CASSYQHGSPTEAFF
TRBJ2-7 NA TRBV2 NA TGTGCCAGCAGTGAACCCCCCTTGTCGGTCGGCTTC CASSEPPLSVGF
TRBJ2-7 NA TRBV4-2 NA TGTGCCAGCAGCCAAGCCAGAAACTACGAGCAGTACTTC CASSQARNYEQYF
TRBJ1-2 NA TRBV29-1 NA TGCAGCGTTGAAGATGGGGGGGATGGCTACACCTTC CSVEDGGDGYTF
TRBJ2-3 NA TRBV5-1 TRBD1 TGCGCCAGCAGCTTGGTGCAGGGGGTGGCAGATACGCAGTATTTT CASSLVQGVADTQYF
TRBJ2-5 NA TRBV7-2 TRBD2 TGTGCCAGCAGCTTAGCGACTAGCGGGAGGGCCTATGGGACCCAGTACTTC CASSLATSGRAYGTQYF
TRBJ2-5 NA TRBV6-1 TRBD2 TGTGCCAGCCCTAGGACGGGAGGGAAACAAGAGACCCAGTACTTC CASPRTGGKQETQYF
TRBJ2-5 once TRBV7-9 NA TGTGCCAGCAGCTCCGGAGAGGGGTGGGAGACCCAGTACTTC CASSSGEGWETQYF
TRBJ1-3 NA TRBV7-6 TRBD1 TGTGCCAGCAGCGGCCCCAAGATTCACAGGGGTCCCAACTCTGGAAACACCATATATTTT CASSGPKIHRGPNSGNTIYF
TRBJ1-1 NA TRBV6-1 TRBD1 TGTGCCAGCAGTGATGGTGACAGGGAGGTCTCTGAAGCTTTCTTT CASSDGDREVSEAFF
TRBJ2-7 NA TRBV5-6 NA TGTGCCAGCAGCTGGGGACTGGGGGAGCAGTACTTC CASSWGLGEQYF
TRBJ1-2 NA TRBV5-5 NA TGTGCCAGCAGCCCTCGTCCCGCCGGGTATGGCTACACCTTC CASSPRPAGYGYTF
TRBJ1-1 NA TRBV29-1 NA TGCAGCGTTGAAGGAGGGGGCACTGAAGCTTTCTTT CSVEGGGTEAFF
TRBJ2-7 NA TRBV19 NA TGTGCCAGTAGTATGGGGCGAGGGAGGTCCTACGAGCAGTACTTC CASSMGRGRSYEQYF
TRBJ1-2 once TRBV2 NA TGTGCCAGCAGTTCAGATGGGGGTGGCTACACCTTC CASSSDGGGYTF
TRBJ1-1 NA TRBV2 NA TGTGCCAGCAGTGGTCAGGTTCTTTACACTGAAGCTTTCTTT CASSGQVLYTEAFF
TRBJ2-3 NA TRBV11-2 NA TGTGCCAGCAGTCGACTACACCATACGCAGTATTTT CASSRLHHTQYF
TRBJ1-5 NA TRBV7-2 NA TGTGCCAGCAGCTTTTTAGGCCAGCCCCAGCATTTT CASSFLGQPQHF
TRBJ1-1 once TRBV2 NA TGTGCCGGATCGGGGGGTTTTGGCACTGAAGCTTTCTTT CAGSGGFGTEAFF
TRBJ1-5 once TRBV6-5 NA TGTGCCAGCAGTTACGGGGCCAACAATCAGCCCCAGCATTTT CASSYGANNQPQHF
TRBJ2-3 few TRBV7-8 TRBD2 TGTGCCAGCAGCTTAGCTCATCGTCGGGAGGGCCTTACAGATACGCAGTATTTT CASSLAHRREGLTDTQYF
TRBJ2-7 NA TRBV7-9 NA TGTGCCAGCAGCTCCGCCGGGTACCGGTACGAGCAGTACTTC CASSSAGYRYEQYF
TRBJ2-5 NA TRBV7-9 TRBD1 TGTGCCAGCAGCTTAGAAGACAGGGCGAAGACCCAGTACTTC CASSLEDRAKTQYF
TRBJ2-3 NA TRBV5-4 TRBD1 TGTGCCAGCAGCTTCCGGGACAGGGGCAAAGATACGCAGTATTTT CASSFRDRGKDTQYF
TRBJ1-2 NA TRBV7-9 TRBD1 TGTGCCAGCAGCTTAGGGACAGGGGGCGTCTATGGCTACACCTTC CASSLGTGGVYGYTF
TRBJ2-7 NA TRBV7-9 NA TGTGCCAGCAGCTTAGCGGACGAGCAGTACTTC CASSLADEQYF
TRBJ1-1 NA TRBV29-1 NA TGCAGCGGGGGTGGACAGAACACTGAAGCTTTCTTT CSGGGQNTEAFF
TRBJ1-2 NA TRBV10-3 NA TGTGCCATCAGTGAGTGGGGTGGCGGCTACACCTTC CAISEWGGGYTF
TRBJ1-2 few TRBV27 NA TGTGCCAGCAGTGCAAATACTCAGGTGGTCTATGGCTACACCTTC CASSANTQVVYGYTF